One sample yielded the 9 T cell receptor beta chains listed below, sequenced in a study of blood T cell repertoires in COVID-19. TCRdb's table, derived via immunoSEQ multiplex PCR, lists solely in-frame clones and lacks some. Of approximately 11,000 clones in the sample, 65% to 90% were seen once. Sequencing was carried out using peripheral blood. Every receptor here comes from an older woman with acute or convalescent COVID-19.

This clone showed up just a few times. The chain's CDR3 is CASHRGNGYTF. The CDR3 nucleotides read TGTGCCAGCCACAGGGGGAATGGCTACACCTTC. The chain recombines TRBV28 with TRBJ1-2, with 8 bases fitting TRBD1. Germline V gene lookup returns CDR1 MDHEN and CDR2 SYDVKM. J lost 6 bases, V lost 8 bases, and 2 bases had no gene match. This CDR3 comprises 11 residues.

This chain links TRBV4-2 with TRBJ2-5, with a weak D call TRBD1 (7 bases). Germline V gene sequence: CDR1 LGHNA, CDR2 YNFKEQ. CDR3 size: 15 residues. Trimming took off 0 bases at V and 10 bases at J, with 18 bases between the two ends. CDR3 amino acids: CASSQEGGTAFDQYF. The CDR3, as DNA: TGTGCCAGCAGCCAAGAAGGAGGGACAGCATTTGACCAGTACTTC.

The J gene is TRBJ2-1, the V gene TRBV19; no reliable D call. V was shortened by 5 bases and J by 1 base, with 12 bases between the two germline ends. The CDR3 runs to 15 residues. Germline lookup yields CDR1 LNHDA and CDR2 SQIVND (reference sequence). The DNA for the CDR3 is TGTGCCAGTAGTTTGGGCGAAAGATCCTACAATGAGCAGTTCTTC. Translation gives CASSLGERSYNEQFF.

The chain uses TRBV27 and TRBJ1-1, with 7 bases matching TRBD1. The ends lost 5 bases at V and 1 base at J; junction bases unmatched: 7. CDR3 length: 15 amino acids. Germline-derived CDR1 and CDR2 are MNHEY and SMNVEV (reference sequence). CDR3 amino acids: CASSPYRDRNTEAFF. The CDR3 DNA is TGTGCCAGCAGTCCCTACCGGGACAGGAACACTGAAGCTTTCTTT.

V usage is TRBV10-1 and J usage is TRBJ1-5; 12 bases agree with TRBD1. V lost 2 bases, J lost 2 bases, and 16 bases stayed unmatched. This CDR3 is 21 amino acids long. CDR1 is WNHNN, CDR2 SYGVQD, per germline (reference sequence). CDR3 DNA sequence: TGCGCCAGCAGTGAGCCAGATGGTCCCGGGACAGGGGGCCGGGGCAATCAGCCCCAGCATTTT. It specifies CASSEPDGPGTGGRGNQPQHF.

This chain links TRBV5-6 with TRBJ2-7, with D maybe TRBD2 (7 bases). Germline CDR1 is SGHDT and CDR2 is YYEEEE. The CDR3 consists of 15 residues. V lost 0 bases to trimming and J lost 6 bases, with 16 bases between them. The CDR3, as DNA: TGTGCCAGCAGCTTGGTCCGGGGGGCGCAGAGCGAGCAGTACTTC. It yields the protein CASSLVRGAQSEQYF. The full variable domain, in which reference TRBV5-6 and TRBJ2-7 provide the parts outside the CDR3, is DAGVTQSPTHLIKTRGQQVTLRCSPKSGHDTVSWYQQALGQGPQFIFQYYEEEERQRGNFPDRFSGHQFPNYSSELNVNALLLGDSALYLCASSLVRGAQSEQYFGPGTRLTVT.

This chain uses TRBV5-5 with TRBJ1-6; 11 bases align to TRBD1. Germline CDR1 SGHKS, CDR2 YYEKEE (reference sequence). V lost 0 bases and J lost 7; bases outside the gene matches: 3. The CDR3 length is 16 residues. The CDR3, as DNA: TGTGCCAGCAGCTTGGCGGGACAGGGGGGAAATTCACCCCTCCACTTT. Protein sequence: CASSLAGQGGNSPLHF.

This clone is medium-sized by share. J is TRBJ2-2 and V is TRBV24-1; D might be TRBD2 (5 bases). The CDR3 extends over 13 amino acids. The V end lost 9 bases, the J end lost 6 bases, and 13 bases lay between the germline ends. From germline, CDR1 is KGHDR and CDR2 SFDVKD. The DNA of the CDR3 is TGTGCCACCTGCGAGGCGGACTCCGGGGAGCTGTTTTTT. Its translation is CATCEADSGELFF.

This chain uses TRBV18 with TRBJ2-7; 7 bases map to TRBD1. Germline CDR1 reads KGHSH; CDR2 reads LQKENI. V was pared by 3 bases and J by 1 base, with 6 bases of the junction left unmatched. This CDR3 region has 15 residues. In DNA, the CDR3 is TGTGCCAGCTCACCGGGGACAGACCCATCCTACGAGCAGTACTTC. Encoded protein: CASSPGTDPSYEQYF.